The text below deals with one T cell receptor (beta chain). The Seattle patients, enrolled during active infection, were followed longitudinally. Germline V gene sequence: CDR1 MGHRA, CDR2 YSYEKL. Trimming left V 6 bases short and J 7 bases short, with 18 bases between. The CDR3 extends over 14 amino acids. Authors' analysis steps: Nucleated cell counts were estimated from reference gene primer amplification. Sequencing used immunoSEQ multiplex PCR; TCRdb keeps in-frame clones, though not all of them. The DNA gave D and trimming, while V, J and clone size come from that table. This sample has 200,000 to 250,000 clones; around four fifths occur once, and the top ten carry under 12%. The record originates from a study of blood T cell repertoires in COVID-19. On the study more broadly: Samples taken during acute and convalescent COVID-19 were collected in the United States, Italy and Spain.

This clonotype was sampled from a woman over 75 with COVID-19, enrolled during active disease. The specimen was peripheral blood. This chain joins TRBV4-1 and TRBJ1-2, with D maybe TRBD1 (5 bases). CDR3 sequence reads: CASRGIQGGSGYTF. DNA of the CDR3: TGCGCCAGCAGGGGAATCCAGGGAGGGAGTGGCTACACCTTC.